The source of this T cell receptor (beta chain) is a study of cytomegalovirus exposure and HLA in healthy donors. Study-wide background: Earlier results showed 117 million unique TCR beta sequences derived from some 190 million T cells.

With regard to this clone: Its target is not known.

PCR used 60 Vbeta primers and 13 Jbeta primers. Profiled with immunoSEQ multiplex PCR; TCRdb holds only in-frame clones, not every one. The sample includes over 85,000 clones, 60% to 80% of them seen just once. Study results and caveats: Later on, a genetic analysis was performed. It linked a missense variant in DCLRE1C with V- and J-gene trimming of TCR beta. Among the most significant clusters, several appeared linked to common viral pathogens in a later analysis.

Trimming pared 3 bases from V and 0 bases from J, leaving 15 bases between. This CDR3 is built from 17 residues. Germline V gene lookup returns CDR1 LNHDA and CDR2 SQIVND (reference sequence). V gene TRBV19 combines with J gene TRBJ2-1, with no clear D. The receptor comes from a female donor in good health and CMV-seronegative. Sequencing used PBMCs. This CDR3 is CASSILGRGSSYNEQFF. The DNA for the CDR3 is TGTGCCAGTAGTATTCTCGGTCGAGGAAGCTCCTACAATGAGCAGTTCTTC.